This T cell receptor beta chain originates from a study of cytomegalovirus exposure and HLA in healthy donors. Study findings and constraints: The Asian-associated ancestry cluster reportedly had fewer N-insertions than the 666-donor mean in a later analysis. When a later analysis compared HLA-associated TCR beta chains with equally common others, the HLA-associated chains turned out to be more clonally expanded and to have lower generation probabilities. Among the most significant clusters, several appeared linked to common viral pathogens in a later analysis.

Primers for the PCR totalled 60 Vbeta and 13 Jbeta. The assay was immunoSEQ multiplex PCR, and TCRdb's table has in-frame clones only and misses some. The sample has approximately 150,000 clones; approximately 72% are singletons. As concerns this clone: Its cognate antigen is unknown.

Germline V gives CDR1 MNHEY, CDR2 SVGAGI. The CDR3 is 16 residues long. V lost 2 bases to trimming and J lost 1 base, with 9 bases between them. This TCR was sampled from a man aged 45-65 years in good health and CMV-seronegative. The chain carries TRBV6-5 and TRBJ2-6, with D perhaps TRBD2 (5 bases). The source material was PBMCs. The CDR3 protein is CASSYKTGSGANVLTF. In DNA, the CDR3 is TGTGCCAGCAGTTACAAGACGGGGTCTGGGGCCAACGTCCTGACTTTC.